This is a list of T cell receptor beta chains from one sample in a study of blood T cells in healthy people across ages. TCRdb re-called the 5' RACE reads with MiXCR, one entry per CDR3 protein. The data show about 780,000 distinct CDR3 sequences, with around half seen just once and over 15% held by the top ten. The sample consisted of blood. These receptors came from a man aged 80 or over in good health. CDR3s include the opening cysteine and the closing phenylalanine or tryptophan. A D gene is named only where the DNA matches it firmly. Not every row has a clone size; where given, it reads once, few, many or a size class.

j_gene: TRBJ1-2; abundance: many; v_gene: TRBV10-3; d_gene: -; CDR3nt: TGTGCCATCAGTGAGTCGGCCTATGGCTACACCTTC; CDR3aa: CAISESAYGYTF
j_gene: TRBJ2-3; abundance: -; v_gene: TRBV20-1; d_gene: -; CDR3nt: TGCAGTGCTAGAGATCAGTCTTTTGGTACGCAGTATTTT; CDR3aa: CSARDQSFGTQYF
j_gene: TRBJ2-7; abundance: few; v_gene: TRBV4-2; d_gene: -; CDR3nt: TGTGCCAGCAGCCGAGAGAACCAGGGTGGGTACGAGCAGTACTTC; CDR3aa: CASSRENQGGYEQYF
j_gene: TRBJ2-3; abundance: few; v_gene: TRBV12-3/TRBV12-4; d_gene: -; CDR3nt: TGTGCCAGCACCCAACGGGATACGCAGTATTTT; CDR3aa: CASTQRDTQYF
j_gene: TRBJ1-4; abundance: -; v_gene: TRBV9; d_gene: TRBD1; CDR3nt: TGTGCCAGCAGCGTAGCCGGGACAGGAGGGGAAAAACTGTTTTTT; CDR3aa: CASSVAGTGGEKLFF
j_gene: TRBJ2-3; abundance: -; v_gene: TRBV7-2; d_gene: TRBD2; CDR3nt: TGTGCCAGCAGCTTAAGGCGGGGGGGCGGAGATACGCAGTATTTT; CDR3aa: CASSLRRGGGDTQYF
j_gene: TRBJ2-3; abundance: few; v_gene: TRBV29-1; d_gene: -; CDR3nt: TGCAGCGCCGTGGAATACGGGTCTAGCACAGATACGCAGTATTTT; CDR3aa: CSAVEYGSSTDTQYF
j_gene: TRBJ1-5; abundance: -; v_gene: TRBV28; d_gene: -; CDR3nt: TGTGCCAGCAGTGCGCTGGACTTCAATCAGCCCCAGCATTTT; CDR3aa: CASSALDFNQPQHF
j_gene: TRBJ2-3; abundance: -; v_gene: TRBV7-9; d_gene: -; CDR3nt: TGTGCCAGCAGCTCGGACCAGAAAGGAGATACGCAGTATTTT; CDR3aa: CASSSDQKGDTQYF
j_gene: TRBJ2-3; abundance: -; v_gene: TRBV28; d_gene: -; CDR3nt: TGTGCCAGCTGGACGACAGGGAGGAGGGGAGATACGCAGTATTTT; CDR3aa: CASWTTGRRGDTQYF
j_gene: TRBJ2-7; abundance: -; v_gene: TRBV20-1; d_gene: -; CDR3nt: TGCAGTGCTAAGACAGGACAATCCTACGAGCAGTACTTC; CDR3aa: CSAKTGQSYEQYF
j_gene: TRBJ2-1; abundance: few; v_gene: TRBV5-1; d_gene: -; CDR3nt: TGCGCCAGCAGCGGCATGGCGGGGAACTACAATGAGCAGTTCTTC; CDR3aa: CASSGMAGNYNEQFF
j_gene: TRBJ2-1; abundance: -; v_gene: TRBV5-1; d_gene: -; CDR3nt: TGCGCCAGCAGCCCTACGACATCCTGTTTGGATGAGCAGTTCTTC; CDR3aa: CASSPTTSCLDEQFF
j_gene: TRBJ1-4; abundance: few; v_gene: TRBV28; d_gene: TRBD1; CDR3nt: TGTGCCAGCAGATTCCCGGGACAGGGTGAAAAACTGTTTTTT; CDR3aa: CASRFPGQGEKLFF
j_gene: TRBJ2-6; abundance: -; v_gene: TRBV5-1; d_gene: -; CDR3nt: TGCGCCAGCAGCTTCCAACAGGTCTCTGGGGCCAACGTCCTGACTTTC; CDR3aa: CASSFQQVSGANVLTF
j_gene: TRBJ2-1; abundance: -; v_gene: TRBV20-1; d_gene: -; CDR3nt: TGCAGTGCTGGCGGACTTACCTACAATGAGCAGTTCTTC; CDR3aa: CSAGGLTYNEQFF
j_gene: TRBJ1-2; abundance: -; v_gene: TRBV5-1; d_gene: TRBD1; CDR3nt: TGCGCCAGCAGCGGGGGACAGGTCGGAATCTATGGCTACACCTTC; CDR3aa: CASSGGQVGIYGYTF
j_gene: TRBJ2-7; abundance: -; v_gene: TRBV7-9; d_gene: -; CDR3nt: TGTGCCAGCAGCTTAGCCGTTGGGGACAAGTACGAGCAGTACTTC; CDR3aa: CASSLAVGDKYEQYF
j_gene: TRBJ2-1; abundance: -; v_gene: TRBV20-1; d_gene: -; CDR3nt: TGCAGTGCTAGAGATCCCCTGAGCTGGGAGACCCAGTTCTTC; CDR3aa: CSARDPLSWETQFF
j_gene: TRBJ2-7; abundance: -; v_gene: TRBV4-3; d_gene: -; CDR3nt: TGCGCCAGCAGCCCCTCAGCCAGACTAGACTCCTACGAGCAGTACTTC; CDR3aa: CASSPSARLDSYEQYF
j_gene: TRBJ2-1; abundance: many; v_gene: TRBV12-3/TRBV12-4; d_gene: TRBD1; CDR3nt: TGTGCCAGCAGCTCCGGGACAGGGGCTTACAATGAGCAGTTCTTC; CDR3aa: CASSSGTGAYNEQFF
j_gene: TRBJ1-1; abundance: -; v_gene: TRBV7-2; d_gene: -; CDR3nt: TGTGCCAGCAGCTTAAGTTTGACCTACACTGAAGCTTTCTTT; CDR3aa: CASSLSLTYTEAFF
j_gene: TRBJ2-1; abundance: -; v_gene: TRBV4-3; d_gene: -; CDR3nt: TGCGCCAGCAGCCGAGATCACACTAGCCTATGGAATGAGCAGTTCTTC; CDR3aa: CASSRDHTSLWNEQFF
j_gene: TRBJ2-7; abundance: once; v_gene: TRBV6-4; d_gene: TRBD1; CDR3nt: TGTGCCAGTAGAGGACAGGGGGGTCCCTACGAGCAGTACTTC; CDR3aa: CASRGQGGPYEQYF
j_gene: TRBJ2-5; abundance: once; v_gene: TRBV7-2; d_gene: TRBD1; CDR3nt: TGTGCCAGCAGCCAACAGACAGGGGCGGGGGAGACCCAGTACTTC; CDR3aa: CASSQQTGAGETQYF
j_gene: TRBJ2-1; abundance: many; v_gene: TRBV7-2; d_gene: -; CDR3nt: TGTGCCAGCAGCTTATATCAGGGCGGCGGGCTTAGCTCCTACAATGAGCAGTTCTTC; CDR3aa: CASSLYQGGGLSSYNEQFF
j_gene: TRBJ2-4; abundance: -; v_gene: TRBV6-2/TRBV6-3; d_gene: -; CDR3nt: TGTGCCAGCAGCAACCCCCCGTACGGGGAGCAGTACTTC; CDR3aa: CASSNPPYGEQYF
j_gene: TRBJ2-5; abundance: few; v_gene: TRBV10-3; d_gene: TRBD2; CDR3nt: TGTGCCATCAGTGTTAAGGATGAGACTAGCGGATTCCAAGAGACCCAGTACTTC; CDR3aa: CAISVKDETSGFQETQYF
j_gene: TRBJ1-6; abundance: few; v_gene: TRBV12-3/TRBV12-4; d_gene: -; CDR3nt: TGTGCCAGCAGTCTGGAGACAGCCTATGGTTCACCCCTCCACTTT; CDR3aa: CASSLETAYGSPLHF
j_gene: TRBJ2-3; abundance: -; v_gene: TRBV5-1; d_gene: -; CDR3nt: TGCGCCAGCAGCTTGGGAATAGTTGGCACAGATACGCAGTATTTT; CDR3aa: CASSLGIVGTDTQYF
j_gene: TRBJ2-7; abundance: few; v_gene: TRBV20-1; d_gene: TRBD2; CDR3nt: TGCAGTGCTGAGAGGTCACTAGCGGGAGAGATTGGAAACTACGAGCAGTACTTC; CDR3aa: CSAERSLAGEIGNYEQYF
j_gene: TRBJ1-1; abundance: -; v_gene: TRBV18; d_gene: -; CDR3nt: TGTGCCAGCTCACCAGGGGGGGAGATGAACACTGAAGCTTTCTTT; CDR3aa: CASSPGGEMNTEAFF
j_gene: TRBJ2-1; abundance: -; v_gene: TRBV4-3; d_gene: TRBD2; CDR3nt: TGCGCCAGCAGCCACGCGGGAGGATCCTACAATGAGCAGTTCTTC; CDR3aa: CASSHAGGSYNEQFF
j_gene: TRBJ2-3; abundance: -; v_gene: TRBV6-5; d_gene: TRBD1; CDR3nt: TGTGCCAGCAGTTACCGTCCACCGGGACAGGGGCGCACAGATACGCAGTATTTT; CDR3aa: CASSYRPPGQGRTDTQYF
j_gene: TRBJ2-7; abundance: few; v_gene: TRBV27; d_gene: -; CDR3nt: TGTGCCAGCAGTTTATCTCAGCGGTTGAGCTCCTACGAGCAGTACTTC; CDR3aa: CASSLSQRLSSYEQYF
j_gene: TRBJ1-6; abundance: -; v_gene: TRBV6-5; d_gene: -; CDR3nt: TGTGCCAGCAGTCCCGGGACGGTTTATTCACCCCTCCACTTT; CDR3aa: CASSPGTVYSPLHF
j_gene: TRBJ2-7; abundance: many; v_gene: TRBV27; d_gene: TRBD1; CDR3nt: TGTGCCAGCAGCCAGCTCCCGGGACAGGGTCTCGCCTACGAGCAGTACTTC; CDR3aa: CASSQLPGQGLAYEQYF
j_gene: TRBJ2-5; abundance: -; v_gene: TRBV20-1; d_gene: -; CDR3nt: TGCAGTGCTAGAAACCTAGAGACCCAGTACTTC; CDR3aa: CSARNLETQYF
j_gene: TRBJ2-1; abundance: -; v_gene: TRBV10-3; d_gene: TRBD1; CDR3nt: TGTGCCATCCAGAAAAATTCCGGGACAGGGGTACTGGAGCAGTTCTTC; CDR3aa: CAIQKNSGTGVLEQFF
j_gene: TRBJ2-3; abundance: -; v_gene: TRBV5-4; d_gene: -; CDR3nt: TGTGCCAGCAGCTTGTGGGCAGATACGCAGTATTTT; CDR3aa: CASSLWADTQYF
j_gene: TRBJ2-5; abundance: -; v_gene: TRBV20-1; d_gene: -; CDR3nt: TGCAGTGCTCCCTCGGCCCTCCAAGAGACCCAGTACTTC; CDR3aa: CSAPSALQETQYF
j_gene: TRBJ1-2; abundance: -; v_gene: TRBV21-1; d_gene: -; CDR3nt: TGTGCCAGCATACCGGGACAGGGTGACGGTGGGTATGGCTACACCTTC; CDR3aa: CASIPGQGDGGYGYTF
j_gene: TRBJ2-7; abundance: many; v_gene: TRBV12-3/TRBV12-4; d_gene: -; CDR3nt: TGTGCCAGCAGCCGGAGTCGAGAAGCGACCTACGAGCAGTACTTC; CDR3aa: CASSRSREATYEQYF
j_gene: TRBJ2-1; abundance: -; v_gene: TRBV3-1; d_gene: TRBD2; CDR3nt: TGTGCCAGCAGCCCAACTACACTAGCGGTTCCATCCTACAATGAGCAGTTCTTC; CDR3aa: CASSPTTLAVPSYNEQFF